This TCR beta chain appears in the sequencing data of a study of blood T cell repertoires in COVID-19 (dated by TCRdb to the early 2020s). Broadly, across the study: Collaborator samples came from the United States, Italy and Spain and covered acute and convalescent phases of COVID-19. Where available, HLA class I and class II types were obtained from metadata supplied by the sample provider rather than from assay-based typing. The prospective study material was composed of cDNA or gDNA derived from T cells, B-cell-depleted T cells, or PBMCs. The samples were drawn from two sources: the first 160 participants of the ongoing ImmuneRACE study, and fewer than 1,500 subjects contributed by 6 global collaborators. Deeply sampled blood TCRbeta repertoires from subjects exposed to, actively infected with, or recovered from COVID-19 were included in the dataset. The repertoires were made available in a free public database intended to serve as a resource for research on the immune response to SARS-CoV-2. A de-identified subject ID, COVID-19 status, age in years and sex were almost always included in the sample metadata.

Turning to this clone: Its antigen has not been determined. No quality values exist for individual bases; no much larger clone is one base distant.

TCRbeta CDR3 regions were amplified from genomic DNA using the immunoSEQ Assay, a bias-controlled multiplex PCR. The source study handled its data this way. Nucleated cell counts per sample were estimated from amplification of reference gene primers within the assay. To quantify the absolute abundance of each unique TCRbeta CDR3 rearrangement, sequence reads were collapsed and filtered. For each sample, productive Simpson clonality was calculated as the square root of Simpson's diversity index across productive rearrangements. TCRdb provides this immuneACCESS table in a form limited to in-frame rearrangements. Some clones are lacking; in checked studies, under half of them reflect an unresolved V gene, and why the rest are absent is not known. That table furnishes V, J and clone size, whereas the DNA furnished D and trimming. In this sample the table shows around 220,000 clones, roughly 90% of which occur a single time. Jointly, the top ten make up about 15% of the sample.

Participants in the prospective study were enrolled through a virtual design, were aged roughly 18 to 100 years, and lived in roughly 25 United States geographic areas. To assign participants to cohorts, the prospective study relied on clinical history that participants themselves reported in a screening survey and a study questionnaire. Exposed participants had been in contact with someone with a PCR-confirmed or clinician-diagnosed COVID-19 case within 2 weeks of study entry. In the prospective study, mobile phlebotomists collected whole blood, serum and a nasopharyngeal or oropharyngeal swab from each participant. Additional blood draws and questionnaires over an approximately two-month period could optionally be provided by prospective study participants. Blood samples from the prospective study were shipped frozen or at room temperature prior to DNA extraction. What the research found in general, with its limitations: Clinical and demographic metadata were provided uncurated, with the amount varying by source and participant.

After removal of 4 bases from V and 5 bases from J, the junction retains 7 bases not matched to a gene. The CDR3 contains 14 residues, cysteine and phenylalanine counted. Only CDR3 DNA is held: 42 bases, read in frame from base 1. According to the germline V gene, CDR1 reads SGHTA and CDR2 reads FQGNSA. Sequenced input: PBMCs or T cells enriched from blood (not recorded which). The sequence is built from TRBV7-2 and TRBJ1-2; TRBD1 lines up with 7 middle nucleotides. This sequence was found in a young man who had been exposed to COVID-19. The CDR3 region reads CASSSTGFGYGYTF. DNA sequence: TGTGCCAGCAGCTCGACAGGGTTTGGATATGGCTACACCTTC.